Listed below are T cell receptor beta chains from one sample, sequenced in a study of blood T cell repertoires in COVID-19. Repertoires were generated with immunoSEQ multiplex PCR, while TCRdb's copy carries only in-frame clones and drops some. The table lists some 170,000 clones, roughly 80% of them singletons. Sequenced: PBMCs or T cells enriched from blood (not recorded which). These receptors all come from a woman between 45 and 65 years old who had recovered from COVID-19. CDR3s include the opening cysteine and the closing phenylalanine or tryptophan. Clone size, where shown, is once, few, many, or a class for clones that have expanded.

clone size: .; V gene: TRBV27; J gene: TRBJ1-2; CDR3 protein: CASSSTMSSWYGYTF
clone size: .; V gene: TRBV30; J gene: TRBJ1-4; CDR3 protein: CACPSRDIATNEKLFF
clone size: once; V gene: TRBV6-2/TRBV6-3; J gene: TRBJ2-4; CDR3 protein: CASSYSSPDMYF
clone size: .; V gene: TRBV7-9; J gene: TRBJ2-7; CDR3 protein: CASSSRVPPHEQYF
clone size: once; V gene: TRBV6-6; J gene: TRBJ1-1; CDR3 protein: CASSSQSNTEAFF
clone size: .; V gene: TRBV29-1; J gene: TRBJ1-1; CDR3 protein: CSANRQVNTEAFF
clone size: few; V gene: TRBV19; J gene: TRBJ1-3; CDR3 protein: CASRGQAHSGNTIYF
clone size: .; V gene: TRBV7-2; J gene: TRBJ1-3; CDR3 protein: CASSLVSQGLGNTIYF
clone size: few; V gene: TRBV5-1; J gene: TRBJ2-7; CDR3 protein: CASSGLGQGTVYEQYF
clone size: .; V gene: TRBV5-1; J gene: TRBJ2-1; CDR3 protein: CASSLASESDEQFF
clone size: .; V gene: TRBV28; J gene: TRBJ2-7; CDR3 protein: CASSFSLPSYEQYF
clone size: .; V gene: TRBV18; J gene: TRBJ2-3; CDR3 protein: CASSPLRLAGVLDTQYF
clone size: few; V gene: TRBV7-9; J gene: TRBJ1-2; CDR3 protein: CASSLEIGEDGYTF
clone size: few; V gene: TRBV28; J gene: TRBJ2-7; CDR3 protein: CASSLYGGARYEQYF
clone size: .; V gene: TRBV19; J gene: TRBJ2-5; CDR3 protein: CASSLGGQETQYF
clone size: .; V gene: TRBV5-1; J gene: TRBJ2-7; CDR3 protein: CASSSTGTGSEQYF
clone size: .; V gene: TRBV19; J gene: TRBJ2-1; CDR3 protein: CASSSTHYNEQFF
clone size: .; V gene: TRBV7-2; J gene: TRBJ2-1; CDR3 protein: CASSLSYTTNEQFF
clone size: once; V gene: TRBV5-5; J gene: TRBJ2-5; CDR3 protein: CASSLPGQETQYF
clone size: .; V gene: TRBV2; J gene: TRBJ1-1; CDR3 protein: CATGRENTEAFF
clone size: once; V gene: TRBV28; J gene: TRBJ2-7; CDR3 protein: CASRGGRFGYEQYF
clone size: .; V gene: TRBV6-5; J gene: TRBJ2-7; CDR3 protein: CASSYQGAPLGEQYF
clone size: .; V gene: TRBV3-1/TRBV3-2; J gene: TRBJ1-2; CDR3 protein: CASSPRTQRGYTF
clone size: .; V gene: TRBV3-1/TRBV3-2; J gene: TRBJ1-5; CDR3 protein: CASSPAGQPQHF
clone size: .; V gene: TRBV3-1/TRBV3-2; J gene: TRBJ2-2; CDR3 protein: CASSQDRKRGGHANTGELFF
clone size: .; V gene: TRBV7-9; J gene: TRBJ2-7; CDR3 protein: CASSYIGTGSYEQYF
clone size: .; V gene: TRBV28; J gene: TRBJ1-5; CDR3 protein: CASSPTWSNQPQHF
clone size: .; V gene: TRBV19; J gene: TRBJ2-5; CDR3 protein: CASSRDSQETQYF
clone size: few; V gene: TRBV5-1; J gene: TRBJ1-2; CDR3 protein: CASSSDGQPNYGYTF
clone size: .; V gene: TRBV7-9; J gene: TRBJ2-3; CDR3 protein: CASSSPWGSSASTDTQYF
clone size: .; V gene: TRBV13; J gene: TRBJ1-1; CDR3 protein: CASSLGRMTGIAEAFF
clone size: once; V gene: TRBV5-6; J gene: TRBJ2-3; CDR3 protein: CASSLKQGSTDTQYF
clone size: .; V gene: TRBV11-2; J gene: TRBJ1-2; CDR3 protein: CASSLVRESYTF
clone size: .; V gene: TRBV5-1; J gene: TRBJ1-5; CDR3 protein: CASSAGANQPQHF
clone size: .; V gene: TRBV7-2; J gene: TRBJ1-3; CDR3 protein: CASSPKAGPSGNTIYF